This T cell receptor beta chain was recovered during a study of graft-versus-host responses after intestinal transplantation. Some clones are missing from TCRdb's copy, which holds only in-frame ones; the method was immunoSEQ multiplex PCR. This table has about 64,000 clones, 85% to 95% appearing once. Looked up from germline, CDR1 is MNHEY and CDR2 is SVGAGI. The CDR3 is 14 residues long. V was shortened by 0 bases and J by 4 bases, with 9 bases between the two germline ends. With respect to this clone: Its specificity is not known.

The rearrangement joins TRBV6-5 to TRBJ1-1; D is possibly TRBD1 (5 bases). The sample here was unstimulated CD8+ T cells sorted from spleen or lymph node cells, taken before transplant. The TCR was taken from a human donor who was the organ donor for an intestinal transplant. The CDR3 DNA sequence: TGTGCCAGCAGTTACTCAGGGGAGGGCACTGAAGCTTTCTTT. It is translated as CASSYSGEGTEAFF.